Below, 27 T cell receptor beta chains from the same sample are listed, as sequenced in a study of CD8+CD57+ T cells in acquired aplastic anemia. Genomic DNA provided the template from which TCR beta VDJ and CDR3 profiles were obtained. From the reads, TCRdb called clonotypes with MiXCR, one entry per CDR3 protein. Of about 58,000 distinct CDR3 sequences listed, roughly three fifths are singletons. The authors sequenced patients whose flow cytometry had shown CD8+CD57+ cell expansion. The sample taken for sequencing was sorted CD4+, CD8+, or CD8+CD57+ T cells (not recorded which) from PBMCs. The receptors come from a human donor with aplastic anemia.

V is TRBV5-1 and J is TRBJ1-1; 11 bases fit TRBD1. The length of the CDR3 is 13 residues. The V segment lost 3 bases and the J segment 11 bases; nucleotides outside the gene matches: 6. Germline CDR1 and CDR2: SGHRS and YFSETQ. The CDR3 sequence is CASSSPGTGGAFF. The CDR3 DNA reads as TGCGCCAGCAGCTCGCCAGGGACAGGGGGGGCTTTCTTT.

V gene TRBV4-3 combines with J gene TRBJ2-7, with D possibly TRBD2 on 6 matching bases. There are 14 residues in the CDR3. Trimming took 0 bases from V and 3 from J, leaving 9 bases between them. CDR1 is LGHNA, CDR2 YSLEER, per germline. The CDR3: CASSQEAGSYEQYF. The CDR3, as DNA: TGCGCCAGCAGCCAAGAGGCGGGAAGCTACGAGCAGTACTTC.

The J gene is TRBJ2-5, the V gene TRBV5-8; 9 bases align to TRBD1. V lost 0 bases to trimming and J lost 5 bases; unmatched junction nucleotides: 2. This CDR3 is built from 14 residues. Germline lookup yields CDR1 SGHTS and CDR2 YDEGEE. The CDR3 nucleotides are TGTGCCAGCAGCTTGGGACAGGGGGATGAGACCCAGTACTTC. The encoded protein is CASSLGQGDETQYF.

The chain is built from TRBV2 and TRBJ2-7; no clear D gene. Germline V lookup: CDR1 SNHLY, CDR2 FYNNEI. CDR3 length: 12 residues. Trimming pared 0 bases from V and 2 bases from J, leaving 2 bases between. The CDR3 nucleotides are TGTGCCAGCAGTGAAGCGGCCTACGAGCAGTACTTC. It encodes CASSEAAYEQYF.

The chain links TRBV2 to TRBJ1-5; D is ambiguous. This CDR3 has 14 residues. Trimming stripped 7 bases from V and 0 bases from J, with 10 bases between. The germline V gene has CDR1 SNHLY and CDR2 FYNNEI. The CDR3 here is CASTGYYSNQPQHF. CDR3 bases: TGTGCCAGCACCGGGTATTATAGCAATCAGCCCCAGCATTTT.

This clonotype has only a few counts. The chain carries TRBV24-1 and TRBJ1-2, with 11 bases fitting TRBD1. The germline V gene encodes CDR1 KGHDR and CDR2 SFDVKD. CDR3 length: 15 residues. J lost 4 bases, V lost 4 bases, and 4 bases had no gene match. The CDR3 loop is CATSESGTGGYGYTF. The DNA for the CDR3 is TGTGCCACCAGTGAATCGGGGACAGGGGGCTATGGCTACACCTTC.

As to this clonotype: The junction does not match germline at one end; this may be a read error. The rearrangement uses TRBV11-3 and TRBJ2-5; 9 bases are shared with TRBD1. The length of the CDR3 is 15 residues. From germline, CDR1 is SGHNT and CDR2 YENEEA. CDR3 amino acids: CASGLGTGKGETQYF. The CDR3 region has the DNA TGTGCCAGCGGCTTAGGGACAGGGAAGGGGGAGACCCAGTACTTC.

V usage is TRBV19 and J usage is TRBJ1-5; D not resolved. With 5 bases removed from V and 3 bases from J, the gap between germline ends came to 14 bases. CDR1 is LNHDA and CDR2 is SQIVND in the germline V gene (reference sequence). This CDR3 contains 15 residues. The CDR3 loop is CASSPILALNQPQHF. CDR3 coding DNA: TGTGCCAGTAGTCCGATCTTAGCGCTCAATCAGCCCCAGCATTTT.

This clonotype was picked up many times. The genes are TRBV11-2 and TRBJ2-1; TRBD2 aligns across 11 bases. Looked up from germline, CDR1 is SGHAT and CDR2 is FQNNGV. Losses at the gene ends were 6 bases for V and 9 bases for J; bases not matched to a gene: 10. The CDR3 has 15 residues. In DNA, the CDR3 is TGTGCCAGCAGTTTTAGCGGGGGGGCCGTGAGTGAGCAGTTCTTC. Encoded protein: CASSFSGGAVSEQFF.

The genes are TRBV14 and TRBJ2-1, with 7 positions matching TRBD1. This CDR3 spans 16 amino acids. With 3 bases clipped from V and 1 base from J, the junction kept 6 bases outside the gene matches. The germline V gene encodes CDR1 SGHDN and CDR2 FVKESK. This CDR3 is CASSHKTGQSYNEQFF. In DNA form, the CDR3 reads TGTGCCAGCAGCCATAAAACGGGACAGTCCTACAATGAGCAGTTCTTC.

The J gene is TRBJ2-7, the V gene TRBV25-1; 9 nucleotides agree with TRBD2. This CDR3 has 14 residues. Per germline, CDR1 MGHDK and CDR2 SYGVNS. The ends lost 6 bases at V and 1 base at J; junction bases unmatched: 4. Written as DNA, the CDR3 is TGTGCCAGCAGCTCCAGCGGGGGGTCCTACGAGCAGTACTTC. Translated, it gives CASSSSGGSYEQYF.

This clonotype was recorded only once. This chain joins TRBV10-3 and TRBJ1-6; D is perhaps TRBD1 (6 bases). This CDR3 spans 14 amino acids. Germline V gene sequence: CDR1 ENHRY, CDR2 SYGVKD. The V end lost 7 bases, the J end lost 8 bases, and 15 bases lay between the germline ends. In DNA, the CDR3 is TGTGCCATCAACAAACAGGGAAGGGATTCACCCCTCCACTTT. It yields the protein CAINKQGRDSPLHF.

This CDR3 reads CSVELGTNQETQYF. The CDR3 DNA reads as TGCAGCGTCGAACTCGGGACCAACCAAGAGACCCAGTACTTC. The genes are TRBV29-1 and TRBJ2-5; D may match TRBD1 or TRBD2 (5 bases each). The CDR3 contains 14 residues. V lost 6 bases and J lost 0, with 14 bases in between. CDR1 and CDR2 from the germline V gene are SQVTM and ANQGSEA. Drawing the rest from reference TRBV29-1 and TRBJ2-5, the complete variable domain is SAVISQKPSRDICQRGTSLTIQCQVDSQVTMMFWYRQQPGQSLTLIATANQGSEATYESGFVIDKFPISRPNLTFSTLTVSNMSPEDSSIYLCSVELGTNQETQYFGPGTRLLVL.

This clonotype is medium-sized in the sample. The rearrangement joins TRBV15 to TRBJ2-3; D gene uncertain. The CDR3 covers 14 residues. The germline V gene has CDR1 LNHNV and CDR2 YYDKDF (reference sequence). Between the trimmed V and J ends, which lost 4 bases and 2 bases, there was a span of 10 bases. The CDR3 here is CATSTDGYTDTQYF. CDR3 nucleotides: TGTGCCACCAGCACGGACGGTTACACAGATACGCAGTATTTT.

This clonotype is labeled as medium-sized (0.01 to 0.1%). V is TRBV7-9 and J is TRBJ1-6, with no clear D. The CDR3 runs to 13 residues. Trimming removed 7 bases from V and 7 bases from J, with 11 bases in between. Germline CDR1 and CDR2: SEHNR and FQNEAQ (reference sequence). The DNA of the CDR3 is TGTGCCAGCACCACCAATACGAATTCACCCCTCCACTTT. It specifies CASTTNTNSPLHF.

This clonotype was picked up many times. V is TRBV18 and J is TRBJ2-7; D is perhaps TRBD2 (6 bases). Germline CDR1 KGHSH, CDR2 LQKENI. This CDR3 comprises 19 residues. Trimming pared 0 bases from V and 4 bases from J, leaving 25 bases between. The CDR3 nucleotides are TGTGCCAGCTCACCACCTCACCTAGACGGGGGAAATTGGAGGTACGAGCAGTACTTC. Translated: CASSPPHLDGGNWRYEQYF.

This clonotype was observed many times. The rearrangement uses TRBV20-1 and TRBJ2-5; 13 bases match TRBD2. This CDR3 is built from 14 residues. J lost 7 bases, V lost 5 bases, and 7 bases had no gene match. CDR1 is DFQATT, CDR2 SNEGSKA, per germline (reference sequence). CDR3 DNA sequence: TGCAGTGCTGGACTAGCGGGGGAACTGTGGACCCAGTACTTC. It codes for CSAGLAGELWTQYF.

The CDR3 coding sequence is TGTGCCACCAGCCAACCTGGAGGATACGAGCAGTACTTC. The encoded protein is CATSQPGGYEQYF. V gene TRBV24-1 combines with J gene TRBJ2-7, with D perhaps TRBD2 (5 bases). Between the trimmed V and J ends, which lost 7 bases and 4 bases, there was a span of 13 bases. Germline V gene lookup returns CDR1 KGHDR and CDR2 SFDVKD. The CDR3 loop spans 13 amino acids.

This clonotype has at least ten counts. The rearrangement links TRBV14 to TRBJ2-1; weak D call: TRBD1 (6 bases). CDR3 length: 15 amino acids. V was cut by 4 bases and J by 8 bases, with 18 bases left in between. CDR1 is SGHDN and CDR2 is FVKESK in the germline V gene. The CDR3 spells CASSPTGWRADEQFF. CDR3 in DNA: TGTGCCAGCAGCCCGACAGGCTGGCGAGCGGATGAGCAGTTCTTC.

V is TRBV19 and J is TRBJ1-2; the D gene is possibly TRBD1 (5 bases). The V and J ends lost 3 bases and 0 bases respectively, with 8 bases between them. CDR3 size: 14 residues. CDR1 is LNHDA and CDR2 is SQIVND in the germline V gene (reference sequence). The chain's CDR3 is CASSMVTANYGYTF. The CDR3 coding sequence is TGTGCCAGTAGTATGGTGACAGCTAACTATGGCTACACCTTC.

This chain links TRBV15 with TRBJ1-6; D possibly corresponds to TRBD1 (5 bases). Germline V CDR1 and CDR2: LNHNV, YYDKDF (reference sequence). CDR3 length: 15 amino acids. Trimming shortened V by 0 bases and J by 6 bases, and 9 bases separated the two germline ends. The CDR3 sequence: CATSRDRGPNSPLHF. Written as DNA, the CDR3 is TGTGCCACCAGCAGAGATCGGGGCCCTAATTCACCCCTCCACTTT. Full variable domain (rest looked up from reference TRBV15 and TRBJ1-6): DAMVIQNPRYQVTQFGKPVTLSCSQTLNHNVMYWYQQKSSQAPKLLFHYYDKDFNNEADTPDNFQSRRPNTSFCFLDIRSPGLGDTAMYLCATSRDRGPNSPLHFGNGTRLTVT.

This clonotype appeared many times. The CDR3 coding sequence is TGTGCCAGCAGGGGGACGGACCTTCGGGAAAAACTGTTTTTT. It specifies CASRGTDLREKLFF. This chain uses TRBV6-5 with TRBJ1-4; tentative D call: TRBD1 (5 bases). The ends were cut back, 6 bases at V and 8 bases at J, with 16 bases in the middle. Germline V gene data show CDR1 as MNHEY and CDR2 as SVGAGI. This CDR3 is 14 amino acids long.

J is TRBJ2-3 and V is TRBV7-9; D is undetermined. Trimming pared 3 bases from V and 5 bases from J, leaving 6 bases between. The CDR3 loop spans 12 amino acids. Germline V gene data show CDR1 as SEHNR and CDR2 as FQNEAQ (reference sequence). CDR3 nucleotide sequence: TGTGCCAGCAGCTTGGGTCGAGATACGCAGTATTTT. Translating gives CASSLGRDTQYF.

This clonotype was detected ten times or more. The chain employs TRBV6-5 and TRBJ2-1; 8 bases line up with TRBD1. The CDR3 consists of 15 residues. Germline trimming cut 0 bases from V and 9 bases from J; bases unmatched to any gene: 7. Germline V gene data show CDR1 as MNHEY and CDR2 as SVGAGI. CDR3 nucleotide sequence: TGTGCCAGCAGTTACTCGATTGCTGGACAGGGTGAGCAGTTCTTC. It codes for CASSYSIAGQGEQFF.

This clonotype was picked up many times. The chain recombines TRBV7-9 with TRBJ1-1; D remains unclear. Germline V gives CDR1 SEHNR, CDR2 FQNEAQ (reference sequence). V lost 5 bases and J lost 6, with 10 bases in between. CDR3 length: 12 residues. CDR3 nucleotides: TGTGCCAGCAGCCCTCCGACCCCTGAAGCTTTCTTT. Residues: CASSPPTPEAFF.

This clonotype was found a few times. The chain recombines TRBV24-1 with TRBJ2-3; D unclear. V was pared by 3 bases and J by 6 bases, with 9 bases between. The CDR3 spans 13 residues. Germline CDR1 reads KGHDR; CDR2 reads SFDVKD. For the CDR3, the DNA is TGTGCCACCAGTGATCCCCCGGTGGATACGCAGTATTTT. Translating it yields CATSDPPVDTQYF.

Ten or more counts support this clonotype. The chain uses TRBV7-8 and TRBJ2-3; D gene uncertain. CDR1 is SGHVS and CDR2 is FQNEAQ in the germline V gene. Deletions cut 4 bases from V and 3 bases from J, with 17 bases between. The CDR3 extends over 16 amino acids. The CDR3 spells CASSSPRGKGTDTQYF. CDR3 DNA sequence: TGTGCCAGCAGCTCCCCCCGAGGTAAAGGGACAGATACGCAGTATTTT.